This T cell receptor (beta chain) originates from a study of blood T cell repertoires in COVID-19. Study-level information: Whether acute or convalescent, the COVID-19 samples came from the United States, Italy and Spain. PBMCs, B-cell-depleted T cells, or T cells were the source of the cDNA or gDNA that made up the material.

In the original processing: Counts of nucleated cells, estimated from reference gene primer amplification, were obtained. TCRdb's copy holds only in-frame clones and misses some; the assay was immunoSEQ multiplex PCR. D and trimming come from the DNA, and the V and J calls and clone size come from that table. Among 150,000 to 200,000 clones listed, 75% to 85% were seen once. CDR1 is SGHDT and CDR2 is YYEEEE in the germline V gene. Losses at the gene ends were 7 bases for V and 8 bases for J; bases not matched to a gene: 6. This CDR3 spans 12 amino acids. The source material was peripheral blood. This TCR was sampled from a human donor in a cohort sampled during active COVID-19. The V call is TRBV5-6, the J call TRBJ1-2; 9 nucleotides match TRBD1. CDR3 in amino acids: CASGTGGKGYTF. DNA of the CDR3: TGTGCCAGCGGCACAGGGGGCAAGGGCTACACCTTC. Combining the CDR3 with reference TRBV5-6 and TRBJ1-2 gives the whole variable domain DAGVTQSPTHLIKTRGQQVTLRCSPKSGHDTVSWYQQALGQGPQFIFQYYEEEERQRGNFPDRFSGHQFPNYSSELNVNALLLGDSALYLCASGTGGKGYTFGSGTRLTVV.